Below, 22 T cell receptor beta chains from the same sample are listed, as sequenced in a study of T cells of healthy individuals (dated by TCRdb to 2016 to 2018). Libraries came from 5' RACE. These reads were obtained on an Illumina MiSeq. TCRdb applied fastp at Q25 and MiXCR to the public reads, then kept only in-frame beta chains. CDR3 protein sequences are deduplicated, and each keeps its most common genes and DNA. This sample comprises 45,000 to 60,000 distinct CDR3 sequences, roughly 15% of them detected only once. The ten biggest clones cover 15% to 20% of the sample. The receptor source for this set is a human donor in good health.

This clonotype was counted a few times. The rearrangement uses TRBV15 and TRBJ2-2; the match to TRBD2 covers 10 bases. CDR1 and CDR2 (germline): LNHNV, YYDKDF (reference sequence). V dropped 2 bases and J dropped 1; count of bases not matched to a gene: 4. This CDR3 is built from 17 residues. The CDR3 DNA reads as TGTGCCACCAGCAGACGAAGGACTAGCGGGAACACCGGGGAGCTGTTTTTT. Its translation: CATSRRRTSGNTGELFF. The complete variable domain, with remaining parts taken from reference TRBV15 and TRBJ2-2, reads DAMVIQNPRYQVTQFGKPVTLSCSQTLNHNVMYWYQQKSSQAPKLLFHYYDKDFNNEADTPDNFQSRRPNTSFCFLDIRSPGLGDTAMYLCATSRRRTSGNTGELFFGEGSRLTVL.

This clonotype was recorded many times. The chain couples TRBV14 to TRBJ2-1; D may be TRBD1 (6 bases). V lost 3 bases, J lost 4 bases, and 10 bases lay in between. In germline, CDR1 is SGHDN, CDR2 FVKESK. The CDR3 consists of 14 residues. The CDR3 region is CASSQGAPYNEQFF. The CDR3 coding sequence is TGTGCCAGCAGCCAGGGGGCGCCGTACAATGAGCAGTTCTTC.

This clonotype appeared many times. The genes are TRBV24-1 and TRBJ2-4, with 10 bases that match TRBD2. The CDR3 consists of 19 residues. J gave up 0 bases and V 4 bases, and 11 bases lay outside the gene matches. Germline V gene sequence: CDR1 KGHDR, CDR2 SFDVKD. CDR3 sequence: CATSDRGLASLLAKNIQYF. The CDR3 region has the DNA TGTGCCACCAGTGACCGGGGACTAGCGTCCCTGCTAGCCAAAAACATTCAGTACTTC.

This clonotype has only a few counts. The chain is built from TRBV7-8 and TRBJ2-7; either TRBD1 or TRBD2 may supply D (5 bases each). The V gene lost 5 bases and the J gene lost 3 bases, with 14 bases spanning the gap. The CDR3 loop spans 14 amino acids. Germline V lookup: CDR1 SGHVS, CDR2 FQNEAQ. CDR3 bases: TGTGCCAGCAGCCTGGGTAGCGACAGCTACGAGCAGTACTTC. Amino acid sequence: CASSLGSDSYEQYF.

This clonotype showed up many times. V is TRBV5-1 and J is TRBJ1-4, with D uncertain. Germline V gene data show CDR1 as SGHRS and CDR2 as YFSETQ. V was shortened by 4 bases and J by 3 bases, with 16 bases between the two germline ends. The CDR3 covers 16 residues. The CDR3 nucleotides are TGCGCCAGCAGCAGCCGGGCCCCTGGGTCTAATGAAAAACTGTTTTTT. The encoded protein is CASSSRAPGSNEKLFF.

This clonotype was observed at least ten times. This chain uses TRBV24-1 with TRBJ2-3; D is perhaps TRBD1 (6 bases). The CDR3 has 15 amino acids. V was clipped by 1 base and J by 8 bases, with 15 bases between them. Germline V gives CDR1 KGHDR, CDR2 SFDVKD. The CDR3 here is CATSDFRGQQGTQYF. The CDR3, as DNA: TGTGCCACCAGTGATTTCAGGGGACAACAGGGTACGCAGTATTTT.

The V gene is TRBV10-3, the J gene TRBJ1-5, with D hard to call. Trimming took 7 bases from V and 0 from J, leaving 7 bases between them. Germline values: CDR1 ENHRY, CDR2 SYGVKD. CDR3 length equals 13 residues. DNA for the CDR3: TGTGCCATCAAGATGGCTAGCAATCAGCCCCAGCATTTT. Protein product: CAIKMASNQPQHF.

This clonotype was counted many times. This rearrangement joins TRBV19 to TRBJ2-1, with 10 bases fitting TRBD2. The CDR3 contains 13 residues. V lost 7 bases to trimming and J lost 9 bases; unmatched junction nucleotides: 6. Looked up from germline, CDR1 is LNHDA and CDR2 is SQIVND (reference sequence). The CDR3, as DNA: TGTGCCAGTACCCCGGGACTAGCGCTTGAGCAGTTCTTC. Amino acid sequence: CASTPGLALEQFF.

This clonotype was counted many times. The V call is TRBV3-1, the J call TRBJ1-1, with D possibly TRBD1 on 5 matching bases. Germline-derived CDR1 and CDR2 are LGHDT and YNNKEL (reference sequence). The CDR3 extends over 13 amino acids. The V end lost 4 bases, the J end lost 2 bases, and 8 bases lay between the germline ends. CDR3 loop: CASSPQGNTEAFF. Written as DNA, the CDR3 is TGTGCCAGCAGCCCCCAGGGTAACACTGAAGCTTTCTTT.

In this sample, this clonotype turned up many times. This chain joins TRBV6-6 and TRBJ2-1, with D unclear. CDR3 length equals 14 residues. CDR1 and CDR2 (germline): MNHNY, SVGAGI (reference sequence). V was shortened by 6 bases and J by 5 bases, with 14 bases between the two germline ends. CDR3 nucleotides: TGTGCCAGCAGCAGTAATGGAGTACACAATGAGCAGTTCTTC. Translation gives CASSSNGVHNEQFF.

The CDR3, as DNA: TGCGCCAGCAGCCCGGAGGGGGGTAATTCACCCCTCCACTTT. It codes for CASSPEGGNSPLHF. The rearrangement uses TRBV5-1 and TRBJ1-6, with a weak D call TRBD1 (6 bases). The CDR3 is 14 amino acids. V was shortened by 4 bases and J by 6 bases, with 11 bases between the two germline ends. Germline V gene lookup returns CDR1 SGHRS and CDR2 YFSETQ.

Ten or more counts support this clonotype. V usage is TRBV5-1 and J usage is TRBJ2-7, with D perhaps matching TRBD1 (5 bases). The CDR3 contains 14 residues. Trimming removed 4 bases at V and 2 bases at J, with 13 bases between. CDR1 and CDR2 (germline): SGHRS, YFSETQ. The CDR3 sequence: CASSIQDTAYEQYF. Here the CDR3 DNA reads TGCGCCAGCAGCATCCAGGACACCGCCTACGAGCAGTACTTC.

This clonotype was seen repeatedly, ten times or more. The V gene is TRBV14, the J gene TRBJ2-3, with D possibly being TRBD1 (6 bases). This CDR3 has 14 residues. Trimming took 4 bases from V and 6 from J, leaving 14 bases between them. Germline CDR1 and CDR2: SGHDN and FVKESK. The CDR3 sequence is CASSPQNRADTQYF. CDR3 nucleotide sequence: TGTGCCAGCAGCCCCCAAAACAGGGCGGATACGCAGTATTTT.

This clonotype has a count of ten or more. The V call is TRBV20-1, the J call TRBJ1-1, with D unresolved. There are 12 residues in the CDR3. CDR1 and CDR2 from the germline V gene are DFQATT and SNEGSKA (reference sequence). V was trimmed by 1 base and J by 4 bases, leaving 7 bases between them. The CDR3 loop is CSARGGGTEAFF. CDR3 in DNA: TGCAGTGCTAGAGGTGGCGGCACTGAAGCTTTCTTT.

J is TRBJ2-3 and V is TRBV7-9, with D maybe TRBD2 (7 bases). Germline CDR1 reads SEHNR; CDR2 reads FQNEAQ (reference sequence). The V end was cut by 4 bases, the J end by 6 bases, with 11 bases between. The CDR3 spans 13 residues. The CDR3 reads CASSSGGGDTQYF. In DNA form, the CDR3 reads TGTGCCAGCAGCTCGGGGGGCGGGGATACGCAGTATTTT.

This chain links TRBV7-2 with TRBJ2-4; either TRBD1 or TRBD2 may supply D (6 bases each). The V end was cut by 5 bases, the J end by 9 bases, with 17 bases between. Germline V lookup: CDR1 SGHTA, CDR2 FQGNSA. CDR3 size: 14 residues. The CDR3 sequence: CASSPGLGGSIQYF. The CDR3 region has the DNA TGTGCCAGCAGCCCAGGCCTGGGGGGCAGCATTCAGTACTTC.

This clonotype was recorded many times. The chain combines TRBV2 with TRBJ2-7; D gene ambiguous. The V gene lost 6 bases and the J gene lost 0 bases, with 12 bases spanning the gap. In germline, CDR1 is SNHLY, CDR2 FYNNEI. The CDR3 is 14 residues long. For the CDR3, the DNA is TGTGCCAGCAGGCCGGGCCTGAGCTCCTACGAGCAGTACTTC. Translated: CASRPGLSSYEQYF.

This clonotype was recorded a few times. The rearrangement joins TRBV10-3 to TRBJ2-4, with D perhaps TRBD1 or TRBD2 (5 bases each). The germline V and J ends were trimmed by 2 bases and 6 bases, with 8 bases remaining between them. Germline CDR1 ENHRY, CDR2 SYGVKD. CDR3 length equals 13 residues. Here the CDR3 reads CAISEGGGNIQYF. For the CDR3, the DNA is TGTGCCATCAGTGAGGGGGGTGGAAACATTCAGTACTTC.

Many counts were recorded for this clonotype. The V and J genes are TRBV7-2 and TRBJ2-3; D is ambiguous. Trimming removed 3 bases at V and 5 bases at J, with 9 bases between. This CDR3 contains 13 residues. Germline V gives CDR1 SGHTA, CDR2 FQGNSA. In DNA, the CDR3 is TGTGCCAGCAGCTTTGCTGGGATAGATACGCAGTATTTT. Its translation: CASSFAGIDTQYF. Complete variable domain (other parts from reference TRBV7-2 and TRBJ2-3): GAGVSQSPSNKVTEKGKDVELRCDPISGHTALYWYRQSLGQGLEFLIYFQGNSAPDKSGLPSDRFSAERTGGSVSTLTIQRTQQEDSAVYLCASSFAGIDTQYFGPGTRLTVL.

This clonotype was counted ten times or more. The genes are TRBV12-3 or TRBV12-4 and TRBJ1-1; TRBD1 might be the D (5 bases). V was cut by 5 bases and J by 1 base, with 20 bases left in between. This CDR3 region has 17 residues. CDR3 DNA sequence: TGTGCCAGCAGTGGGGGAGTGAACCGTAAGAGGAACACTGAAGCTTTCTTT. Residues: CASSGGVNRKRNTEAFF.

J is TRBJ2-7 and V is TRBV18; 8 bases are shared with TRBD2. Germline CDR1 reads KGHSH; CDR2 reads LQKENI. This CDR3 is built from 15 residues. After removal of 2 bases from V and 0 bases from J, the junction contained 3 bases not matched to a gene. The chain's CDR3 is CASSPIGTSSYEQYF. The CDR3 nucleotides are TGTGCCAGCTCACCAATTGGGACTAGCTCCTACGAGCAGTACTTC.

There are many counts of this clonotype. V usage is TRBV10-3 and J usage is TRBJ1-1, with 8 bases lining up with TRBD1. With V trimmed by 0 bases and J by 4 bases, 1 base remained unmatched. The CDR3 sequence is 14 residues long. Germline values: CDR1 ENHRY, CDR2 SYGVKD. As DNA, the CDR3 is TGTGCCATCAGTGAGTCAACAGGGGGCACTGAAGCTTTCTTT. Translation: CAISESTGGTEAFF.